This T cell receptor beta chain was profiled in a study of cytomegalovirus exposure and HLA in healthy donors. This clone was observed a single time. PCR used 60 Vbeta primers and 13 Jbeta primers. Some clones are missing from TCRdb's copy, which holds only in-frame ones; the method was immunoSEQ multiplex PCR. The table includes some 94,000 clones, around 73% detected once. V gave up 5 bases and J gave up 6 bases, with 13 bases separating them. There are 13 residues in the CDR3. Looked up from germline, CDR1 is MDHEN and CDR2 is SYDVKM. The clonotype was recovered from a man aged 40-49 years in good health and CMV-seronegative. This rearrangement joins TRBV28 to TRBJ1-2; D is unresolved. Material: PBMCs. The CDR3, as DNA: TGTGCCAGCAGTCCACCCTGGAGGGATGGCTACACCTTC. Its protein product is CASSPPWRDGYTF.